This T cell receptor (beta chain) emerged from a study of blood T cells in healthy people across ages. Study conclusions and caveats: Any changes in expanded clonotypes were possibly confounded, as donor CMV status remained unknown. Unsorted PBMCs prevented conclusive naive versus antigen-experienced comparison. Strongly correlated with naive T cell percentage was TCR beta diversity.

Germline CDR1 and CDR2: DFQATT and SNEGSKA (reference sequence). The CDR3 extends over 13 amino acids. A sample-barcoded 5' primer and a J-beta primer mix were used in a second PCR of about 7 to 12 cycles. Samples each returned at least 2.5 million CDR3-containing paired-end reads. MiXCR, applied by TCRdb to the 5' RACE reads, yields one record per CDR3 protein. The sample lists roughly 800,000 distinct CDR3 sequences, approximately 24% seen once, with 3% in the top ten. A word on this clonotype: Its antigen remains unknown.

These data also formed part of another study, on T cells of mothers and their children.

Sequenced input: blood. This sequence originates from a boy younger than 18 in good health. The chain employs TRBV20-1 and TRBJ2-5; unclear D gene. TRBJ2-7 explains the end of the DNA better; the J call may be wrong. This chain's CDR3 is CSARDSADYEQYF. CDR3 nucleotides: TGCAGTGCTAGAGATTCCGCTGACTACGAGCAGTACTTC.